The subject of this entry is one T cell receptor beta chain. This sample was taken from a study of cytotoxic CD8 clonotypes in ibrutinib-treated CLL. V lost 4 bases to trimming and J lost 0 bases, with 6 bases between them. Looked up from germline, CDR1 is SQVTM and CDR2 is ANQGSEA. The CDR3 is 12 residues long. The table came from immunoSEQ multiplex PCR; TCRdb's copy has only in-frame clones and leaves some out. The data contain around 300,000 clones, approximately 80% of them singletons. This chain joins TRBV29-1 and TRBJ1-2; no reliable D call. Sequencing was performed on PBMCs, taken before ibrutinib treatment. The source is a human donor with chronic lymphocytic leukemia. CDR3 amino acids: CSVGRANYGYTF. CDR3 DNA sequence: TGCAGCGTTGGCCGGGCTAACTATGGCTACACCTTC. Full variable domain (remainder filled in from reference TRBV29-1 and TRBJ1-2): SAVISQKPSRDICQRGTSLTIQCQVDSQVTMMFWYRQQPGQSLTLIATANQGSEATYESGFVIDKFPISRPNLTFSTLTVSNMSPEDSSIYLCSVGRANYGYTFGSGTRLTVV.